The TCR beta chain under discussion was sequenced for a study of T cell responses to AZD1222 COVID-19 vaccine. The CDR3 contains 16 residues. Germline V gene sequence: CDR1 MNHEY, CDR2 SMNVEV (reference sequence). V lost 2 bases to trimming and J lost 0 bases, with 11 bases between them. Study-level points and caveats: Reportedly, nearly half the spike-specific TCRs target unmutated variant regions. Most donors were white British and more were female, and clonal diversity was possibly underestimated.

For this clone: Antigen unknown.

Using immunoSEQ multiplex PCR, the repertoire was profiled, and TCRdb retains in-frame clones only, with some absent. This table holds 200,000 or so clones, roughly 91% found once. The source is an adult in good health. Material: peripheral blood, obtained on day 0 of MenACWY control vaccination. V gene TRBV27 combines with J gene TRBJ2-1; maybe TRBD2 (5 bases). The CDR3 sequence: CASSLRGSFSYNEQFF. The CDR3 nucleotides are TGTGCCAGCAGTTTAAGAGGGAGTTTCTCCTACAATGAGCAGTTCTTC.